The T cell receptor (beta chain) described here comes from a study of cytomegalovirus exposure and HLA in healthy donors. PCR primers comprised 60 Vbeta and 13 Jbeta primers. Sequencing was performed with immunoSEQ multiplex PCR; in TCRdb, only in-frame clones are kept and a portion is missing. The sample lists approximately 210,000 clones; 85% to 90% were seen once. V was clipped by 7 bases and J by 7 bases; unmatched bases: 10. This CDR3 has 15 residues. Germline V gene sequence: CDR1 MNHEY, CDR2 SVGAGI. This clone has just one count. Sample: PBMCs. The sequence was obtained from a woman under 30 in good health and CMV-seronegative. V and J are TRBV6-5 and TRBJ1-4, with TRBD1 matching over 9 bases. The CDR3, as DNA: TGTGCCAGCACTCGTGCCGGGACAGGGTTTGAAAAACTGTTTTTT. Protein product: CASTRAGTGFEKLFF.